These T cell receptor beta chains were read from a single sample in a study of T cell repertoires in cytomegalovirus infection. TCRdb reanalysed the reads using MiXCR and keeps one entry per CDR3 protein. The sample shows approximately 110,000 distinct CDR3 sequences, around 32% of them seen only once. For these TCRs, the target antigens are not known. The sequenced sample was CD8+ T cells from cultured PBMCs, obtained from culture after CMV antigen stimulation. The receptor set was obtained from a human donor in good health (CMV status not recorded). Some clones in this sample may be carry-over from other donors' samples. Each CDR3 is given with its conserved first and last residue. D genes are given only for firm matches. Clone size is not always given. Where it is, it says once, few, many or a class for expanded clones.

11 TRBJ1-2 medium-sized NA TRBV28 TGTGCCAGCAGTATGTTCAATGGCTACACCTTC CASSMFNGYTF
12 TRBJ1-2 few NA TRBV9 TGTGCCAGCAGCGAATTGTCGTATGGCTACACCTTC CASSELSYGYTF
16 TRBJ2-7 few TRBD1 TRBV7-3 TGTGCCAGCAGCTTAACCAGGACAGGGGGCCCCTACGAGCAGTACTTC CASSLTRTGGPYEQYF
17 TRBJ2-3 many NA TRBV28 TGTGCCAGCAGTTTACAGCCTCTCACGGCAGGAACAGATACGCAGTATTTT CASSLQPLTAGTDTQYF
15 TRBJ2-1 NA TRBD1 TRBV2 TGTGCCAGCAGTGAAACAGGGGGGACCTACAATGAGCAGTTCTTC CASSETGGTYNEQFF
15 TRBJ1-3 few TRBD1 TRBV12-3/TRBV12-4 TGTGCCAGCAGAACGACAGGGTCCTCTGGAAACACCATATATTTT CASRTTGSSGNTIYF
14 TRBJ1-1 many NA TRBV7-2 TGTGCCAGCAGCTTCTGGGTACGAAACACTGAAGCTTTCTTT CASSFWVRNTEAFF
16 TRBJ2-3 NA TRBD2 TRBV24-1 TGTGCCACCAGTGATTCCAGCGGGGCTAGCACAGATACGCAGTATTTT CATSDSSGASTDTQYF
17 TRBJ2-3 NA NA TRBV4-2 TGTGCCAGCAGCCAAGATTTATTTGAGGGCAGATCAGATACGCAGTATTTT CASSQDLFEGRSDTQYF
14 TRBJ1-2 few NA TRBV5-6 TGTGCCAGCAGCCCTTCCTTAGGGAGCTATGGCTACACCTTC CASSPSLGSYGYTF
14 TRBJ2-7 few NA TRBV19 TGTGCCACCCTCGGCGGGGCATCACCCTACGAGCAGTACTTC CATLGGASPYEQYF
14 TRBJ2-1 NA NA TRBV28 TGTGCCAGCAGTTCGCAGGGCGGCTACAATGAGCAGTTCTTC CASSSQGGYNEQFF
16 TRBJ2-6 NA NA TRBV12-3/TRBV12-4 TGTGCCAGCAGTTTTTCCCCTCCTGCCGGGGCCAACGTCCTGACTTTC CASSFSPPAGANVLTF
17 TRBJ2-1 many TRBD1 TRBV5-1 TGCGCCAGCAGCCAATGGAATGGACAGGGGCTCTACAATGAGCAGTTCTTC CASSQWNGQGLYNEQFF
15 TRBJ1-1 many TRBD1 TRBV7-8 TGTGCCAGCAGCTTACCGGGACAGGTGAACACTGAAGCTTTCTTT CASSLPGQVNTEAFF
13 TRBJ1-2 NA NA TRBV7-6 TGTGCCAGCTCCAGGGAACAAATCTATGGCTACACCTTC CASSREQIYGYTF
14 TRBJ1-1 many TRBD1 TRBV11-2 TGTGCCAGCAGCTTGACAGGGAAGGACACTGAAGCTTTCTTT CASSLTGKDTEAFF
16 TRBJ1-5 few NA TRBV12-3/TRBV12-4 TGTGCCAGCAGTTTTATAGCCTCTGGTAGCAATCAGCCCCAGCATTTT CASSFIASGSNQPQHF
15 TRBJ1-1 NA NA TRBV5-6 TGTGCCAGCAGCTTGGGGGCCCTTTTGAACACTGAAGCTTTCTTT CASSLGALLNTEAFF
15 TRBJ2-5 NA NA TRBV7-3 TGTGCCAGCAGCTTAAGGGGGCAGGGTCGGGAGACCCAGTACTTC CASSLRGQGRETQYF
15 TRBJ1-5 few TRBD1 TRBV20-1 TGCAGTGCTAGGCGTGATACAGGGGGCGGTCAGCCCCAGCATTTT CSARRDTGGGQPQHF
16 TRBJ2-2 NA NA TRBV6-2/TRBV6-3 TGTGCCAGCAGTCTTGGACACCAGATAACCACCGGGGAGCTGTTTTTT CASSLGHQITTGELFF
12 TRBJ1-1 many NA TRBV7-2 TGTGCCAGCAGCGCAGGGACATTCGGGGCTTTCTTT CASSAGTFGAFF
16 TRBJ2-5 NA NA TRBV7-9 TGTGCCAGCAGCCCCCGGGACAGAGGTAGCGGAGAGACCCAGTACTTC CASSPRDRGSGETQYF
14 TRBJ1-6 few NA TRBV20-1 TGCAGTGCTAGTAGGGGCAGGGTAGATTCACCCCTCCACTTT CSASRGRVDSPLHF
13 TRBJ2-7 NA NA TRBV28 TGTGCCAGCACTTTCATAAGATCCGACGAGCAGTACTTC CASTFIRSDEQYF
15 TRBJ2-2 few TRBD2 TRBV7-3 TGTGCCAGCGCCAGGGGGACTAGCGAAACCGGGGAGCTGTTTTTT CASARGTSETGELFF
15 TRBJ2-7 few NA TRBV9 TGTGCCAGCAGCGTAGGACAGGCGAGCTCCTACGAGCAGTACTTC CASSVGQASSYEQYF
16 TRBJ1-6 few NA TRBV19 TGTGCCAGTAGTGCCAAAGCTAAACTGTGGTGGTCACCCCTCCACTTT CASSAKAKLWWSPLHF
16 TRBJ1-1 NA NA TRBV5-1 TGCGCCAGCAGAACGGGGGCGGGACGCACGAACACTGAAGCTTTCTTT CASRTGAGRTNTEAFF
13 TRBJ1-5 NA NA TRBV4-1 TGCGCCAGCAGCCGTTCGGCGGATCAGCCCCAGCATTTT CASSRSADQPQHF
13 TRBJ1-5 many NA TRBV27 TGTGCCAGCAGTTTAATGGGGAATCAGCCCCAGCATTTT CASSLMGNQPQHF
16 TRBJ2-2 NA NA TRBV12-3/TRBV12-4 TGTGCCAGCAGCCTACAGGGAACGGGGGACACCGGGGAGCTGTTTTTT CASSLQGTGDTGELFF
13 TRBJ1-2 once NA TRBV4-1 TGCGCCAGCAGCCAAGTGGGATACTATGGCTACACCTTC CASSQVGYYGYTF
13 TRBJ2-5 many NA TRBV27 TGTGCCAGCAGCGGGACGGACCAAGAGACCCAGTACTTC CASSGTDQETQYF
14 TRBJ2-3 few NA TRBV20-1 TGCAGTGCTAGTGGGGCCAGCTGGACAGATACGCAGTATTTT CSASGASWTDTQYF
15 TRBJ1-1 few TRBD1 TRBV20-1 TGCAGTGCCGACGGGACAGCAAACATGAACACTGAAGCTTTCTTT CSADGTANMNTEAFF
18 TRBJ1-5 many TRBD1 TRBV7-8 TGTGCCAGCAGCTTAGATTACCAAGACAGGGGGCTTAGTCAGCCCCAGCATTTT CASSLDYQDRGLSQPQHF
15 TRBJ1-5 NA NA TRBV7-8 TGTGCCAGCAGCTTAGAGGCGGCTAGCAATCAGCCCCAGCATTTT CASSLEAASNQPQHF
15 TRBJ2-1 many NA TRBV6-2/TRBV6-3 TGTGCCAGCAGTTACTGGGGGGGGGCCGTAGATGAGCAGTTCTTC CASSYWGGAVDEQFF
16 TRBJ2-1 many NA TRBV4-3 TGCGCCAGCAGCCAGGGATGGGAGAACCCTTTCAATGAGCAGTTCTTC CASSQGWENPFNEQFF
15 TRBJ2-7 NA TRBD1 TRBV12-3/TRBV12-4 TGTGCCAGCAGTATGACCGGGACAGGGGACTACGAGCAGTACTTC CASSMTGTGDYEQYF
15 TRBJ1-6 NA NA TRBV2 TGTGCCAGCTCCCGGGACAATCGATATAATTCACCCCTCCACTTT CASSRDNRYNSPLHF
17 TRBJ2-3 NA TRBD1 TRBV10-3 TGTGCCATCAGTGAACAGGGGGACACATTCTCCACAGATACGCAGTATTTT CAISEQGDTFSTDTQYF
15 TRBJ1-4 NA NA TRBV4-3 TGCGCCAGCAGCCAAGAGTTAGGGTCGGATGAAAAACTGTTTTTT CASSQELGSDEKLFF
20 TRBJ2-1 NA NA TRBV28 TGTGCCAGCAGTCTGTACTTACAGGGGGAGGGTGACCGTCCGGACAATGAGCAGTTCTTC CASSLYLQGEGDRPDNEQFF
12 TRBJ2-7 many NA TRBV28 TGTGCTACGCAGGGAAGCTCCTACGAGCAGTACTTC CATQGSSYEQYF
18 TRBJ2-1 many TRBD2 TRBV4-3 TGCGCCAGCAGCCCCAACCGCGGAGCGGGGGGCCTAGGAGCTGAGCAGTTCTTC CASSPNRGAGGLGAEQFF
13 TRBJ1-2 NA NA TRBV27 TGTGCCAGCAGTTTCTCACAGCGGGTTGGCTACACCTTC CASSFSQRVGYTF
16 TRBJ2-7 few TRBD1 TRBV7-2 TGTGCCAGCAGCTCAAGGACCGGGACAGGGTTGTACGAGCAGTACTTC CASSSRTGTGLYEQYF
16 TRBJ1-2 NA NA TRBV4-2 TGTGTCAGCAGCCAACTCGGAGGTTTCAATAACTATGGCTACACCTTC CVSSQLGGFNNYGYTF
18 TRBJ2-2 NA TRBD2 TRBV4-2 TGTGCCAGCAGCCCTAGTGGAGCGGGGGGGCAGAGTACCGGGGAGCTGTTTTTT CASSPSGAGGQSTGELFF
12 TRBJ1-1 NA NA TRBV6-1 TGTGCCAGCAGTTACGATGACACTGAAGCTTTCTTT CASSYDDTEAFF